This entry concerns a single T cell receptor (beta chain). The data originate from a study of shared clonotypes between healthy human individuals. The protocol was immunoSEQ multiplex PCR, while the TCRdb copy is restricted to in-frame clones and leaves out a portion. The sample gives about 2.4 million clones, approximately 93% of which show up once; 0.35% to 0.45% is in the top ten. This sequence was found in a man aged 18 to 35 in good health. Some clones in this sample may be carry-over from other donors' samples. Sequenced input: naive CD4+ T cells from PBMCs. The subset: CD45RA+ positively selected.

The DNA of the CDR3 is TGCAGCGTTGTTCGGGGGGGAGGAACTGAAGCTTTCTTT. As protein: CSVVRGGGTEAFF. The chain recombines TRBV29-1 with TRBJ1-1, with D perhaps matching TRBD1 (5 bases). V lost 4 bases and J lost 5, with 14 bases in between. The CDR3 has 13 amino acids. Germline values: CDR1 SQVTM, CDR2 ANQGSEA.